The next 31 T cell receptor beta chains were all read from a single sample in a study of blood T cell repertoires in COVID-19. Sequenced by immunoSEQ multiplex PCR; TCRdb stores in-frame clones only, minus some. The data show about 140,000 clones, about 82% seen once. Sequencing was done on a sample of peripheral blood. The receptors were sampled from a woman aged 60-75 years with acute or convalescent COVID-19.

This rearrangement joins TRBV19 to TRBJ2-1, with a tentative D call TRBD1 (5 bases). The CDR3 contains 15 residues. Germline CDR1 and CDR2: LNHDA and SQIVND (reference sequence). V was clipped by 7 bases and J by 4 bases, with 17 bases between them. This CDR3 reads CASTDMGLGYNEQFF. CDR3 bases: TGTGCCAGTACCGATATGGGGCTGGGATACAATGAGCAGTTCTTC.

J is TRBJ2-2 and V is TRBV19; 8 bases align to TRBD2. With 5 bases clipped from V and 7 bases from J, the junction kept 9 bases outside the gene matches. This CDR3 is 15 amino acids long. The germline V gene has CDR1 LNHDA and CDR2 SQIVND (reference sequence). The CDR3 nucleotides read TGTGCCAGTAGTTCGGGGGGGCGATTTGGCGGGGAGCTGTTTTTT. Translating gives CASSSGGRFGGELFF. Filled out from reference TRBV19 and TRBJ2-2, the complete variable domain reads DGGITQSPKYLFRKEGQNVTLSCEQNLNHDAMYWYRQDPGQGLRLIYYSQIVNDFQKGDIAEGYSVSREKKESFPLTVTSAQKNPTAFYLCASSSGGRFGGELFFGEGSRLTVL.

The V and J genes are TRBV9 and TRBJ2-7; TRBD1 aligns across 7 bases. CDR1 and CDR2 (germline): SGDLS, YYNGEE. V gave up 0 bases and J gave up 6 bases; unmatched junction bases: 15. The CDR3 extends over 17 amino acids. The CDR3 is CASSVGLTGFGPVEQYF. In nucleotides, the CDR3 is TGTGCCAGCAGCGTAGGCCTGACAGGGTTCGGGCCCGTCGAGCAGTACTTC.

The chain couples TRBV5-1 to TRBJ2-2; 9 bases are shared with TRBD2. The CDR3 is 17 amino acids. With V trimmed by 3 bases and J by 3 bases, 9 bases remained unmatched. CDR1 is SGHRS, CDR2 YFSETQ, per germline. The CDR3 reads CASSSRIAGADTGELFF. CDR3 coding DNA: TGCGCCAGCAGCTCACGTATAGCGGGGGCAGACACCGGGGAGCTGTTTTTT.

The gene calls are TRBV5-6 and TRBJ2-7; 10 positions agree with TRBD2. V shed 1 base and J 3 bases; nucleotides not matched to a gene: 1. The CDR3 covers 14 residues. The germline V gene encodes CDR1 SGHDT and CDR2 YYEEEE. The CDR3 region has the DNA TGTGCCAGCAGCTTGACTAGCGGGGTCTACGAGCAGTACTTC. It specifies CASSLTSGVYEQYF.

The gene calls are TRBV27 and TRBJ2-2; D is perhaps TRBD2 (5 bases). The CDR3 sequence is 14 residues long. Trimming cost V 4 bases and J 0 bases, with 6 bases left between them. The germline gives CDR1 MNHEY, CDR2 SMNVEV (reference sequence). CDR3 DNA sequence: TGTGCCAGCAGTTGGGAGACGAACACCGGGGAGCTGTTTTTT. This sequence encodes CASSWETNTGELFF.

This clone has a handful of counts. This rearrangement joins TRBV19 to TRBJ2-7, with 7 positions matching TRBD2. Per germline, CDR1 LNHDA and CDR2 SQIVND (reference sequence). Losses at the gene ends were 6 bases for V and 5 bases for J; bases not matched to a gene: 10. This CDR3 is 14 amino acids long. DNA for the CDR3: TGTGCCAGTAGCCCAGCGGGGACTTGGAACGAGCAGTACTTC. It specifies CASSPAGTWNEQYF.

DNA of the CDR3: TGTGCCAGCAGTTACGCTGGCGGGGGGTTTCCCTACGAGCAGTACTTC. This gives the protein CASSYAGGGFPYEQYF. The J gene is TRBJ2-7, the V gene TRBV6-6; 8 bases align to TRBD2. The CDR3 runs 16 residues. CDR1 and CDR2 (germline): MNHNY, SVGAGI (reference sequence). J was trimmed by 2 bases and V by 2 bases; bases with no gene match: 8.

The rearrangement links TRBV5-8 to TRBJ2-1; maybe TRBD2 (6 bases). CDR3 size: 14 residues. Deletions cut 1 base from V and 2 bases from J, with 7 bases between. Germline V CDR1 and CDR2: SGHTS, YDEGEE. The CDR3 sequence is CASSLSGAYNEQFF. The CDR3 DNA reads TGTGCCAGCAGCTTGTCGGGGGCCTACAATGAGCAGTTCTTC.

This chain uses TRBV5-4 with TRBJ2-3; TRBD2 matches at 8 bases. Germline V gene data show CDR1 as SGHNT and CDR2 as YYREEE (reference sequence). CDR3 length: 17 amino acids. V shed 4 bases, J shed 1 base, and the junction held 11 bases outside the gene matches. As DNA, the CDR3 is TGTGCCAGCAGCCCTAGGGTGGCGGGGGGACGCACAGATACGCAGTATTTT. Its protein product is CASSPRVAGGRTDTQYF.

The genes are TRBV19 and TRBJ1-2; D gene unclear. There are 13 residues in the CDR3. The germline V gene encodes CDR1 LNHDA and CDR2 SQIVND (reference sequence). The germline V and J ends were trimmed by 5 bases and 6 bases, with 13 bases remaining between them. The CDR3 nucleotides read TGTGCCAGTAGTTTCTACAGTGGAAATGGCTACACCTTC. This sequence encodes CASSFYSGNGYTF.

This clone was seen only once. The chain combines TRBV19 with TRBJ2-7; D call uncertain. From germline, CDR1 is LNHDA and CDR2 SQIVND (reference sequence). The V end lost 0 bases, the J end lost 0 bases, and 6 bases lay between the germline ends. The length of the CDR3 is 14 residues. The CDR3 sequence: CASSIDRVSYEQYF. The CDR3 DNA reads as TGTGCCAGTAGTATAGATCGAGTCTCCTACGAGCAGTACTTC.

This chain connects TRBV3-1 (or the pseudogene TRBV3-2) to TRBJ2-5, with 9 positions matching TRBD2. CDR3 length: 17 residues. Unmatched junction bases numbered 14, after V lost 6 bases and J lost 3 bases. Germline CDR1 is LGHDT and CDR2 is YNNKEL (reference sequence). CDR3 in amino acids: CASSLVSGGPQKETQYF. The DNA of the CDR3 is TGTGCCAGCAGTCTCGTTAGCGGGGGCCCCCAAAAAGAGACCCAGTACTTC.

The rearrangement joins TRBV5-1 to TRBJ2-1, with D tentatively TRBD1 (6 bases). CDR1 SGHRS and CDR2 YFSETQ come from the germline V gene. V lost 3 bases and J lost 8, with 18 bases in between. The CDR3 loop spans 15 amino acids. The CDR3 spells CASSSPGQSLYEQFF. CDR3 DNA sequence: TGCGCCAGCAGCTCACCGGGACAATCTTTGTATGAGCAGTTCTTC.

The chain is built from TRBV19 and TRBJ1-4, with 9 bases lining up with TRBD1. Unmatched junction bases numbered 3, after V lost 5 bases and J lost 5 bases. The CDR3 is 14 residues long. Per the germline V gene, CDR1 is LNHDA and CDR2 is SQIVND (reference sequence). CDR3 DNA: TGTGCCAGTAGTCAGGGACAGGGAAATGAAAAACTGTTTTTT. Translation gives CASSQGQGNEKLFF.

This clone was detected once. The chain links TRBV4-1 to TRBJ2-1; 11 nucleotides line up with TRBD1. The CDR3 covers 15 residues. Trimming removed 4 bases from V and 7 bases from J; junction bases left unmatched: 6. Germline V gene lookup returns CDR1 MGHRA and CDR2 YSYEKL. The chain's CDR3 is CASSPADRGPNEQFF. The CDR3 nucleotides are TGCGCCAGCAGCCCAGCGGACAGGGGGCCTAATGAGCAGTTCTTC.

The chain couples TRBV6-5 to TRBJ2-2; the match to TRBD2 covers 7 bases. Trimming removed 2 bases from V and 1 base from J; junction bases left unmatched: 1. The CDR3 extends over 15 amino acids. CDR1 MNHEY and CDR2 SVGAGI come from the germline V gene. The CDR3 nucleotides are TGTGCCAGCAGTTACCGGGGGGTGAACACCGGGGAGCTGTTTTTT. This encodes CASSYRGVNTGELFF.

The chain links TRBV5-6 to TRBJ2-2, with 9 bases that match TRBD1. CDR1 is SGHDT and CDR2 is YYEEEE in the germline V gene. V trimming: 3 bases; J trimming: 6 bases; junction bases outside the gene matches: 9. The CDR3 length is 16 residues. This chain's CDR3 is CASSSPGTGWSGELFF. CDR3 in DNA: TGTGCCAGCAGCTCCCCCGGGACAGGGTGGTCCGGGGAGCTGTTTTTT.

This sequence joins TRBV28 and TRBJ2-3, with D perhaps matching TRBD2 (6 bases). CDR3 length: 16 residues. The germline V and J ends were trimmed by 4 bases and 3 bases, with 17 bases remaining between them. Germline loops: CDR1 MDHEN, CDR2 SYDVKM. CDR3 amino acids: CASSSPGGARTDTQYF. DNA of the CDR3: TGTGCCAGCAGTTCCCCAGGAGGGGCCAGGACAGATACGCAGTATTTT.

The chain has TRBV9 and TRBJ2-1; 8 bases fit TRBD2. Trimming at V came to 7 bases and at J to 1 base, leaving 13 bases not matched to a gene. This CDR3 spans 17 amino acids. Germline CDR1 SGDLS, CDR2 YYNGEE. As DNA, the CDR3 is TGTGCCAGCTCCGACTTAGGGGCGGGGGGTTCCTACAATGAGCAGTTCTTC. Its protein product is CASSDLGAGGSYNEQFF. The variable domain in full, with the rest retrieved from reference TRBV9 and TRBJ2-1, is DSGVTQTPKHLITATGQRVTLRCSPRSGDLSVYWYQQSLDQGLQFLIQYYNGEERAKGNILERFSAQQFPDLHSELNLSSLELGDSALYFCASSDLGAGGSYNEQFFGPGTRLTVL.

V is TRBV11-3 and J is TRBJ2-2, with 7 bases matching TRBD1. Unmatched junction bases numbered 5, after V lost 5 bases and J lost 5 bases. The CDR3 spans 14 residues. Germline-derived CDR1 and CDR2 are SGHNT and YENEEA. The CDR3 DNA sequence: TGTGCCAGCAGCACAAACAGGGGAACCGGGGAGCTGTTTTTT. Translating gives CASSTNRGTGELFF. Drawing the rest from reference TRBV11-3 and TRBJ2-2, the complete variable domain is EAGVVQSPRYKIIEKKQPVAFWCNPISGHNTLYWYLQNLGQGPELLIRYENEEAVDDSQLPKDRFSAERLKGVDSTLKIQPAELGDSAVYLCASSTNRGTGELFFGEGSRLTVL.

The chain combines TRBV5-1 with TRBJ2-7, with TRBD1 as a possible D gene (6 bases). The V gene lost 4 bases and the J gene lost 0 bases, with 17 bases spanning the gap. CDR3 length: 16 amino acids. Germline CDR1 is SGHRS and CDR2 is YFSETQ. For the CDR3, the DNA is TGCGCCAGCAGCCTACGTGACAGGTCCAGCTCCTACGAGCAGTACTTC. Residues: CASSLRDRSSSYEQYF.

This chain connects TRBV2 to TRBJ2-7, with 8 bases that match TRBD1. The trim removed 7 bases at V and 5 bases at J, leaving 10 bases unmatched. CDR3 size: 14 residues. CDR1 SNHLY and CDR2 FYNNEI come from the germline V gene. Here the CDR3 reads CASKMDREIDEQYF. As DNA, the CDR3 is TGTGCCAGCAAAATGGACAGGGAGATTGACGAGCAGTACTTC.

The rearrangement links TRBV5-1 to TRBJ2-3; 9 positions match TRBD2. CDR1 is SGHRS, CDR2 YFSETQ, per germline. CDR3 size: 16 residues. The J segment lost 2 bases and the V segment lost 1 base, leaving 5 bases of the junction unmatched. The CDR3 spells CASSLTRTSDTDTQYF. CDR3 nucleotides: TGCGCCAGCAGCTTGACCCGGACTAGCGACACAGATACGCAGTATTTT.

This rearrangement joins TRBV30 to TRBJ2-7, with TRBD1 identical over 11 bases. Germline CDR1 reads GTSNPN; CDR2 reads SVGIG (reference sequence). Germline trimming cut 3 bases from V and 5 bases from J; bases unmatched to any gene: 12. The length of the CDR3 is 16 residues. The CDR3: CAWRPLPGQGGNEQYF. The CDR3 DNA follows: TGTGCCTGGAGGCCCCTCCCGGGACAGGGGGGCAACGAGCAGTACTTC.

This chain's CDR3 is CASSFRLAGTGELFF. In nucleotides, the CDR3 is TGTGCCAGCAGTTTTCGCCTAGCGGGAACCGGGGAGCTGTTTTTT. The chain has TRBV28 and TRBJ2-2, with TRBD2 matching over 9 bases. From germline, CDR1 is MDHEN and CDR2 SYDVKM. The V gene end was trimmed by 3 bases and the J gene end by 5 bases; junction bases not matched to a gene: 4. This CDR3 has 15 amino acids.

In DNA form, the CDR3 reads TGCGCCAGCAGCCAAGATTTGGCGGGGTCCACAGATACGCAGTATTTT. This sequence encodes CASSQDLAGSTDTQYF. The chain has TRBV4-1 and TRBJ2-3; tentatively, D is TRBD2 (6 bases). V was clipped by 0 bases and J by 2 bases, with 12 bases between them. This CDR3 has 16 amino acids. From germline, CDR1 is MGHRA and CDR2 YSYEKL.

The chain joins TRBV4-1 to TRBJ1-2; D is perhaps TRBD1 (5 bases). V shed 3 bases and J shed 2 bases, with 16 bases lying between them. This CDR3 spans 16 amino acids. CDR1 MGHRA and CDR2 YSYEKL come from the germline V gene. This CDR3 is CASSHAEGRGNYGYTF. The DNA of the CDR3 is TGCGCCAGCAGCCACGCGGAGGGAAGGGGCAACTATGGCTACACCTTC.

V and J are TRBV27 and TRBJ2-1; 7 bases fit TRBD2. Trimming removed 2 bases from V and 8 bases from J; junction bases left unmatched: 6. Germline V gene sequence: CDR1 MNHEY, CDR2 SMNVEV (reference sequence). The CDR3 length is 14 residues. In DNA form, the CDR3 reads TGTGCCAGCAGTTTAAGGACTAGTCGAGATGAGCAGTTCTTC. Its translation: CASSLRTSRDEQFF.

The chain employs TRBV7-6 and TRBJ2-7; weak D call: TRBD1 (6 bases). Germline CDR1 reads SGHVS; CDR2 reads FNYEAQ. V shed 3 bases and J shed 2 bases, with 20 bases lying between them. CDR3 length: 17 amino acids. The CDR3 loop reads CASSLGAIQGNPYEQYF. The CDR3 DNA reads as TGTGCCAGCAGCTTGGGGGCGATTCAGGGAAATCCCTACGAGCAGTACTTC.

This chain joins TRBV3-1 (or the pseudogene TRBV3-2) and TRBJ2-3; TRBD2 matches at 8 bases. The V and J ends lost 1 base and 4 bases, in that order; junction bases with no gene match: 4. This CDR3 has 15 residues. Per germline, CDR1 LGHDT and CDR2 YNNKEL (reference sequence). The CDR3 DNA follows: TGTGCCAGCAGCCAAGTCCCGGGGGGGCCAGATACGCAGTATTTT. Translated: CASSQVPGGPDTQYF.